These 14 T cell receptor beta chains were all obtained from the same sample, sequenced in a study of cytomegalovirus exposure and HLA in healthy donors. Primers included in the PCR were 60 Vbeta and 13 Jbeta primers. Sequenced by immunoSEQ multiplex PCR; TCRdb stores in-frame clones only, minus some. Altogether about 110,000 clones are present, 65% to 80% being singletons, with the ten largest covering roughly 3.6%. Sequenced sample: PBMCs. The receptors were gathered from a man between 60 and 75 years old in good health and CMV-seronegative.

The chain couples TRBV18 to TRBJ1-5; D is unresolved. V was shortened by 2 bases and J by 5 bases, with 10 bases between the two germline ends. Germline-derived CDR1 and CDR2 are KGHSH and LQKENI. The CDR3 sequence is 14 residues long. This chain's CDR3 is CASSPTGVDQPQHF. DNA of the CDR3: TGTGCCAGCTCACCAACGGGAGTGGATCAGCCCCAGCATTTT.

This clone was seen a handful of times. The DNA of the CDR3 is TGTGCCAGCAGCTTAGCTATCTCCTCGAACACTGAAGCTTTCTTT. Protein product: CASSLAISSNTEAFF. The chain is built from TRBV7-8 and TRBJ1-1; no clear D gene. CDR3 length equals 15 residues. Between the trimmed V and J ends, which lost 0 bases and 1 base, there was a span of 9 bases. Germline assignment: CDR1 SGHVS and CDR2 FQNEAQ.

The CDR3 region is CASRRGETLETQYF. Written as DNA, the CDR3 is TGCGCCAGCAGACGCGGGGAGACTCTAGAGACCCAGTACTTC. The rearrangement uses TRBV5-1 and TRBJ2-5; D may be TRBD2 (6 bases). The CDR3 runs to 14 residues. Trimming left V 5 bases short and J 4 bases short, with 15 bases between. Germline values: CDR1 SGHRS, CDR2 YFSETQ.

The chain joins TRBV25-1 to TRBJ1-4; TRBD1 matches at 7 bases. The CDR3 length is 16 residues. Germline CDR1 and CDR2: MGHDK and SYGVNS. The V segment lost 1 base and the J segment 8 bases; nucleotides outside the gene matches: 10. CDR3 in amino acids: CASSEWGKGAGEKLFF. CDR3 DNA: TGTGCCAGCAGTGAATGGGGAAAGGGGGCTGGGGAAAAACTGTTTTTT. Full variable domain (remainder filled in from reference TRBV25-1 and TRBJ1-4): EADIYQTPRYLVIGTGKKITLECSQTMGHDKMYWYQQDPGMELHLIHYSYGVNSTEKGDLSSESTVSRIRTEHFPLTLESARPSHTSQYLCASSEWGKGAGEKLFFGSGTQLSVL.

The rearrangement uses TRBV7-2 and TRBJ2-3, with D possibly matching TRBD2 (7 bases). The CDR3 length is 14 residues. Trimming cost V 5 bases and J 2 bases, with 11 bases left between them. Germline V lookup: CDR1 SGHTA, CDR2 FQGNSA. The CDR3 spells CASSRGGITDTQYF. The CDR3 DNA reads as TGTGCCAGCAGCAGGGGGGGTATCACAGATACGCAGTATTTT. The full variable domain, completed using reference TRBV7-2 and TRBJ2-3, is GAGVSQSPSNKVTEKGKDVELRCDPISGHTALYWYRQSLGQGLEFLIYFQGNSAPDKSGLPSDRFSAERTGGSVSTLTIQRTQQEDSAVYLCASSRGGITDTQYFGPGTRLTVL.

The chain is built from TRBV7-3 and TRBJ2-1; 11 bases fit TRBD2. This CDR3 region has 20 residues. Germline V lookup: CDR1 SGHTA, CDR2 FQGTGA. J lost 0 bases, V lost 2 bases, and 12 bases had no gene match. For the CDR3, the DNA is TGTGCCAGCAGCTTAGTCTCTAGCGGGGGGCCTCAAAGCTCCTACAATGAGCAGTTCTTC. Its translation: CASSLVSSGGPQSSYNEQFF.

Comments on this clone: A junction end diverges from the germline sequence, so it may reflect a read error. This chain connects TRBV6-5 to TRBJ1-1; the D is unclear. Germline CDR1 MNHEY, CDR2 SVGAGI. The CDR3 length is 12 residues. In DNA, the CDR3 is TGTGCCAGCAGTTACTACGGCGTTGGAGCTTCCTTT. Amino acids: CASSYYGVGASF.

This clone has a single count. J is TRBJ1-1 and V is TRBV7-2; D remains ambiguous. Germline loops: CDR1 SGHTA, CDR2 FQGNSA. The CDR3 contains 14 residues. V lost 6 bases and J lost 0, with 11 bases in between. For the CDR3, the DNA is TGTGCCAGCAGTTACGACAAGATGAACACTGAAGCTTTCTTT. Protein: CASSYDKMNTEAFF.

This rearrangement joins TRBV7-3 to TRBJ2-1; 11 positions match TRBD1. Germline V gene sequence: CDR1 SGHTA, CDR2 FQGTGA. V shed 4 bases, J shed 7 bases, and the junction held 9 bases outside the gene matches. The CDR3 totals 16 residues. In nucleotides, the CDR3 is TGTGCCAGCAGCTCGCTCGGGACAGGGGGAAGGAATGAGCAGTTCTTC. It translates to CASSSLGTGGRNEQFF. The full variable domain, its missing parts supplied by reference TRBV7-3 and TRBJ2-1, is GAGVSQTPSNKVTEKGKYVELRCDPISGHTALYWYRQSLGQGPEFLIYFQGTGAADDSGLPNDRFFAVRPEGSVSTLKIQRTERGDSAVYLCASSSLGTGGRNEQFFGPGTRLTVL.

V usage is TRBV7-2 and J usage is TRBJ2-5; D remains unclear. The CDR3 has 13 amino acids. Per germline, CDR1 SGHTA and CDR2 FQGNSA. Trimming removed 6 bases at V and 4 bases at J, with 12 bases between. CDR3 nucleotides: TGTGCCAGCAGTGCCTTAGCCCCAGAGACCCAGTACTTC. Its translation: CASSALAPETQYF.

This chain connects TRBV19 to TRBJ2-2; D is unresolved. In germline, CDR1 is LNHDA, CDR2 SQIVND (reference sequence). V gave up 8 bases and J gave up 3 bases, with 19 bases separating them. The CDR3 is 16 amino acids. The CDR3 here is CASHSHQPLDTGELFF. The CDR3 DNA reads as TGTGCCAGTCACTCTCACCAACCCCTTGACACCGGGGAGCTGTTTTTT. Full variable domain (rest looked up from reference TRBV19 and TRBJ2-2): DGGITQSPKYLFRKEGQNVTLSCEQNLNHDAMYWYRQDPGQGLRLIYYSQIVNDFQKGDIAEGYSVSREKKESFPLTVTSAQKNPTAFYLCASHSHQPLDTGELFFGEGSRLTVL.

Details on this clone: This specimen includes other DNA sequences encoding the same CDR3. V usage is TRBV7-2 and J usage is TRBJ1-1; D uncertain. The CDR3 has 13 amino acids. Germline lookup yields CDR1 SGHTA and CDR2 FQGNSA. Trimming removed 1 base at V and 2 bases at J, with 5 bases between. The CDR3 sequence: CASSLGQNTEAFF. CDR3 DNA sequence: TGTGCCAGCAGCTTAGGGCAAAACACTGAAGCTTTCTTT. Full variable domain (rest looked up from reference TRBV7-2 and TRBJ1-1): GAGVSQSPSNKVTEKGKDVELRCDPISGHTALYWYRQSLGQGLEFLIYFQGNSAPDKSGLPSDRFSAERTGGSVSTLTIQRTQQEDSAVYLCASSLGQNTEAFFGQGTRLTVV.

The J gene is TRBJ1-2, the V gene TRBV30, with a tentative D call TRBD1 (6 bases). Germline CDR1 GTSNPN, CDR2 SVGIG (reference sequence). V lost 1 base and J lost 7, with 10 bases in between. CDR3 length: 12 amino acids. This CDR3 reads CAWSAGAGGYTF. CDR3 coding DNA: TGTGCCTGGAGTGCAGGGGCGGGTGGCTACACCTTC.

This clone was observed a handful of times. The chain links TRBV7-8 to TRBJ1-6; D is unresolved. Between the trimmed V and J ends, which lost 2 bases and 9 bases, there was a span of 11 bases. The CDR3 is 14 amino acids. The germline V gene has CDR1 SGHVS and CDR2 FQNEAQ. The CDR3: CASSLLGRISPLHF. The CDR3, as DNA: TGTGCCAGCAGCTTACTCGGCAGGATTTCACCCCTCCACTTT.